This entry concerns a single T cell receptor (beta chain). Its antigen is not identified. The germline gives CDR1 SGDLS, CDR2 YYNGEE. This CDR3 comprises 16 residues. Trimming cost V 0 bases and J 9 bases; bases outside gene matches: 8. This entry is derived from a study of pediatric ulcerative colitis. Study conclusions and caveats: Compared with controls, ulcerative colitis showed greater blood-rectum clone sharing. All ulcerative colitis patients, but no controls, carried two rectal clonotypes.

The survey-level immunoSEQ assay was used. The assay was immunoSEQ multiplex PCR, and TCRdb's table has in-frame clones only and misses some. The repertoire includes 64,000 or so clones, around 80% of them detected once, and about 5.2% sits in the top ten. The chain employs TRBV9 and TRBJ2-1, with 11 nucleotides matching TRBD2. Specimen: blood. This clonotype was obtained from a boy aged 10-17 years with moderate ulcerative colitis. The CDR3 reads CASSVGVSGRASEQFF. CDR3 DNA: TGTGCCAGCAGCGTAGGGGTTAGCGGGAGGGCCAGTGAGCAGTTCTTC.